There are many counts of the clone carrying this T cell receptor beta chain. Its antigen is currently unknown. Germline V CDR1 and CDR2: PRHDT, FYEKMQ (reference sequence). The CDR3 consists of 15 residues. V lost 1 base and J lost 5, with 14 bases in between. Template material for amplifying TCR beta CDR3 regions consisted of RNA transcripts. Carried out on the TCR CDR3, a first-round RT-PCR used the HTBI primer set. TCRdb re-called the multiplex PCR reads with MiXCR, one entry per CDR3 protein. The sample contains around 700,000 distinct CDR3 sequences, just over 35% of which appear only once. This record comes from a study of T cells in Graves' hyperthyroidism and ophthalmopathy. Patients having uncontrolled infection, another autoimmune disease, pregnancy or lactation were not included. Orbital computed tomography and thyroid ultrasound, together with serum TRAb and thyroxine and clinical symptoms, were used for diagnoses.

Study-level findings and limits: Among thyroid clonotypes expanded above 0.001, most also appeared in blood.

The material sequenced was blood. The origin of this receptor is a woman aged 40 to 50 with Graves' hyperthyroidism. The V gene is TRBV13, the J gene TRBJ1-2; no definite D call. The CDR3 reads CASSLERRGPYGYTF. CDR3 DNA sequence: TGTGCCAGCAGCTTAGAACGAAGAGGCCCTTATGGCTACACCTTC.